The clone carrying this T cell receptor beta chain has a count of ten or more. Its target is unknown. CDR3 length: 12 amino acids. Germline assignment: CDR1 SQVTM and CDR2 ANQGSEA. Losses at the gene ends were 7 bases for V and 5 bases for J; bases not matched to a gene: 7. The diagnoses drew upon clinical symptoms, serum thyroxine and TRAb, thyroid ultrasound and orbital computed tomography. The entry originates in a study of T cells in Graves' hyperthyroidism and ophthalmopathy. Researchers took RNA transcripts and amplified the TCR beta CDR3 regions from them. The HTBI set primed first-round TCR CDR3 RT-PCR. TCRdb recomputed calls from the multiplex PCR reads with MiXCR, one row per CDR3 protein. Of 350,000 to 400,000 distinct CDR3 sequences in the sample, about 18% were seen once. Findings of the study overall: Most thyroid clonotypes with frequency above 0.001 were detected in blood.

The sequence was collected from a woman aged 18-30 years with Graves' hyperthyroidism. The sample was blood. V usage is TRBV29-1 and J usage is TRBJ2-5; TRBD2 matches 7 bases. CDR3 bases: TGCAGCGGCTCGGGGGGAAGGGAGACCCAGTACTTC. Translation: CSGSGGRETQYF.